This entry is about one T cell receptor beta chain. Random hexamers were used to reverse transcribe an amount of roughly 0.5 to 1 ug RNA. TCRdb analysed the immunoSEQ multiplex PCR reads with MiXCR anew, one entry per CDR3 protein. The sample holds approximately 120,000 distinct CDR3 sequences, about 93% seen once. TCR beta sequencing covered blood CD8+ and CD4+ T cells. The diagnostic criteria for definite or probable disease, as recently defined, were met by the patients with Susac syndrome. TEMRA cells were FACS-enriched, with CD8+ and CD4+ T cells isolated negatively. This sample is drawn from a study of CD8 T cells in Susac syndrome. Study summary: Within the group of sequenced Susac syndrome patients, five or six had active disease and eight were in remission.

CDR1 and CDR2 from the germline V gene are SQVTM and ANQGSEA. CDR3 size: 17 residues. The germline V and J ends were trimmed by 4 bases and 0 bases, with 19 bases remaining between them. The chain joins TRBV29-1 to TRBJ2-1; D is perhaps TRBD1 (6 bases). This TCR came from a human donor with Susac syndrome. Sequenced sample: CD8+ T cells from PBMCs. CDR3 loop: CSVVMSGQSISYNEQFF. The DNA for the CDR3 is TGCAGCGTTGTAATGTCCGGACAGTCCATCTCCTACAATGAGCAGTTCTTC.